These 10 T cell receptor beta chains were all obtained from the same sample, sequenced in a study of T-cell reconstitution after alpha-beta-depleted transplantation in children. The authors prepared the TCRbeta library with unique molecular identifiers. TCRdb reprocessed the PCR reads with MiXCR, giving one entry per CDR3 protein. The sample holds almost 600,000 distinct CDR3 sequences, over 20% seen once. This specimen consisted of PBMCs, obtained before TCRalphabeta/CD19-depleted stem cell transplant. Receptor source: a boy under three years old with Wiskott-Aldrich syndrome, due to receive a stem cell transplant.

This chain connects TRBV12-3 or TRBV12-4 to TRBJ2-1; 7 bases agree with TRBD1. This CDR3 is built from 14 residues. Unmatched junction bases numbered 12, after V lost 6 bases and J lost 10 bases. DNA of the CDR3: TGTGCCAGCAGCCTTACTCTGACAGGGCGGGAGCAGTTCTTC. It specifies CASSLTLTGREQFF.

This clonotype was seen a few times. The V and J genes are TRBV6-1 and TRBJ2-5; 7 bases are shared with TRBD2. The CDR3 is 15 residues long. CDR1 is MNHNS and CDR2 is SASEGT in the germline V gene. The J segment lost 1 base and the V segment lost 2 bases, leaving 4 bases of the junction unmatched. This chain's CDR3 is CASSENGLGQETQYF. CDR3 coding DNA: TGTGCCAGCAGTGAAAATGGACTAGGCCAAGAGACCCAGTACTTC.

The chain carries TRBV27 and TRBJ2-7; D unresolved. With 8 bases removed from V and 1 base from J, the gap between germline ends came to 15 bases. The CDR3 sequence is 14 residues long. In germline, CDR1 is MNHEY, CDR2 SMNVEV (reference sequence). The CDR3 bases are TGTGCCAGCGCGAGGCGCCAGAATTCCTACGAGCAGTACTTC. Protein: CASARRQNSYEQYF.

The chain combines TRBV2 with TRBJ2-2; no clear D. V lost 5 bases and J 4 bases, leaving 8 bases between the germline ends. CDR1 SNHLY and CDR2 FYNNEI come from the germline V gene. The CDR3 has 13 amino acids. CDR3 sequence reads: CASSRAITGELFF. Here the CDR3 DNA reads TGTGCCAGCAGTCGAGCGATCACCGGGGAGCTGTTTTTT.

V usage is TRBV5-6 and J usage is TRBJ2-7; TRBD1 aligns across 9 bases. V lost 0 bases to trimming and J lost 0 bases; unmatched junction nucleotides: 10. Germline V gene data show CDR1 as SGHDT and CDR2 as YYEEEE. This CDR3 region has 18 residues. The CDR3 nucleotides are TGTGCCAGCAGCTTGGAGAAGGCGTGGACAGGGGTCTCCTACGAGCAGTACTTC. Encoded protein: CASSLEKAWTGVSYEQYF. The full variable domain, its missing parts supplied by reference TRBV5-6 and TRBJ2-7, is DAGVTQSPTHLIKTRGQQVTLRCSPKSGHDTVSWYQQALGQGPQFIFQYYEEEERQRGNFPDRFSGHQFPNYSSELNVNALLLGDSALYLCASSLEKAWTGVSYEQYFGPGTRLTVT.

This clonotype was picked up a small number of times. The rearrangement uses TRBV29-1 and TRBJ2-5; D gene ambiguous. Germline lookup yields CDR1 SQVTM and CDR2 ANQGSEA. This CDR3 spans 13 amino acids. The ends were cut back, 7 bases at V and 5 bases at J, with 17 bases in the middle. CDR3 residues: CSAPEASGETQYF. CDR3 DNA: TGCAGCGCCCCTGAGGCCAGTGGGGAGACCCAGTACTTC.

The chain combines TRBV29-1 with TRBJ1-2; D gene unclear. V gave up 7 bases and J gave up 4 bases, with 16 bases separating them. The CDR3 is 13 amino acids. Per the germline V gene, CDR1 is SQVTM and CDR2 is ANQGSEA. CDR3 sequence: CSAPLERSYGYTF. As DNA, the CDR3 is TGCAGCGCCCCTTTGGAGCGATCCTATGGCTACACCTTC.

The chain has TRBV9 and TRBJ2-7; TRBD2 matches 12 bases. V lost 4 bases to trimming and J lost 4 bases; unmatched junction nucleotides: 3. The length of the CDR3 is 14 residues. In germline, CDR1 is SGDLS, CDR2 YYNGEE. The CDR3 spells CASSRGTSGYEQYF. In DNA, the CDR3 is TGTGCCAGCAGCCGAGGGACTAGCGGGTACGAGCAGTACTTC.

The J gene is TRBJ2-2, the V gene TRBV5-1; 10 nucleotides align to TRBD1. The CDR3 has 15 amino acids. V lost 4 bases, J lost 7 bases, and 7 bases stayed unmatched. CDR1 and CDR2 from the germline V gene are SGHRS and YFSETQ. DNA of the CDR3: TGCGCCAGCAGCATGGGACAGGGGTCGATCGGGGAGCTGTTTTTT. It translates to CASSMGQGSIGELFF.

The chain uses TRBV7-2 and TRBJ2-5, with 8 bases fitting TRBD2. The CDR3 contains 14 residues. Per germline, CDR1 SGHTA and CDR2 FQGNSA. V gave up 7 bases and J gave up 1 base; unmatched junction bases: 5. The CDR3 loop is CASTYGLAQETQYF. The CDR3 coding sequence is TGTGCCAGCACCTACGGACTAGCCCAAGAGACCCAGTACTTC.